Below, 21 T cell receptor beta chains from the same sample are listed, as sequenced in a study of T cell responses to AZD1222 COVID-19 vaccine. This table comes from immunoSEQ multiplex PCR, and its TCRdb copy is limited to in-frame clones, with some not included. The profile shows 100,000 or so clones, about 90% of them singletons. The source was peripheral blood, collected 28 days after the second AZD1222 dose. Receptors originate from an adult who received the AZD1222 COVID-19 vaccine.

The chain recombines TRBV5-1 with TRBJ2-5; 12 bases align to TRBD2. Germline-derived CDR1 and CDR2 are SGHRS and YFSETQ. The CDR3 consists of 16 residues. The junction had 4 bases not matched to a gene; V was cut back by 0 bases and J by 4 bases. CDR3 sequence reads: CASSLGGTSGSETQYF. The CDR3, as DNA: TGCGCCAGCAGCTTGGGCGGGACTAGCGGGTCAGAGACCCAGTACTTC.

The chain links TRBV9 to TRBJ1-2; 8 positions match TRBD1. This CDR3 is 17 amino acids long. The V segment lost 3 bases and the J segment 4 bases; nucleotides outside the gene matches: 14. CDR1 and CDR2 from the germline V gene are SGDLS and YYNGEE. This chain's CDR3 is CASSADGQGRMRYGYTF. DNA of the CDR3: TGTGCCAGCAGCGCAGACGGACAGGGACGGATGCGCTATGGCTACACCTTC.

The chain couples TRBV4-1 to TRBJ2-2; 7 positions match TRBD1. Germline-derived CDR1 and CDR2 are MGHRA and YSYEKL. The CDR3 has 15 residues. V shed 1 base and J 4 bases; nucleotides not matched to a gene: 3. Here the CDR3 reads CASSQGQGSTGELFF. The CDR3 bases are TGCGCCAGCAGCCAAGGACAGGGTTCCACCGGGGAGCTGTTTTTT.

The V gene is TRBV18, the J gene TRBJ1-4; a possible D gene is TRBD1 (5 bases). Germline lookup yields CDR1 KGHSH and CDR2 LQKENI. The CDR3 is 16 residues long. With 1 base removed from V and 1 base from J, the gap between germline ends came to 10 bases. In nucleotides, the CDR3 is TGTGCCAGCTCACCACGGCAGGGCCGAACTAATGAAAAACTGTTTTTT. It is translated as CASSPRQGRTNEKLFF.

The chain links TRBV19 to TRBJ2-5; 12 bases line up with TRBD1. CDR1 is LNHDA and CDR2 is SQIVND in the germline V gene (reference sequence). The CDR3 runs 17 residues. V trimming: 4 bases; J trimming: 5 bases; junction bases outside the gene matches: 11. CDR3 coding DNA: TGTGCCAGTAGTACCTATCAGGGACAGGGGGCGCGGGAGACCCAGTACTTC. This encodes CASSTYQGQGARETQYF.

This chain connects TRBV28 to TRBJ2-5; D might be TRBD2 (6 bases). Between the trimmed V and J ends, which lost 6 bases and 5 bases, there was a span of 19 bases. This CDR3 spans 15 amino acids. Germline V lookup: CDR1 MDHEN, CDR2 SYDVKM. In nucleotides, the CDR3 is TGTGCCAGCAGGGCCGGGAGCACGGAGAAGGAGACCCAGTACTTC. Amino acid sequence: CASRAGSTEKETQYF.

This sequence joins TRBV5-1 and TRBJ2-7, with D tentatively TRBD1 or TRBD2 (5 bases each). V lost 4 bases, J lost 3 bases, and 20 bases lay in between. The CDR3 length is 16 residues. CDR1 is SGHRS and CDR2 is YFSETQ in the germline V gene. The CDR3 sequence: CASSTNPSGTGYEQYF. CDR3 nucleotides: TGCGCCAGCAGCACTAATCCGTCAGGGACGGGCTACGAGCAGTACTTC.

This clone showed up just once. This chain uses TRBV19 with TRBJ1-2; 10 positions agree with TRBD1. Germline-derived CDR1 and CDR2 are LNHDA and SQIVND (reference sequence). CDR3 length: 16 amino acids. The V gene end was trimmed by 4 bases and the J gene end by 7 bases; junction bases not matched to a gene: 12. The CDR3 loop reads CASSTPRTGGVGGYTF. The CDR3 nucleotides read TGTGCCAGTAGTACCCCGAGGACAGGGGGAGTAGGTGGCTACACCTTC.

The chain is built from TRBV19 and TRBJ2-7, with TRBD2 matching over 10 bases. Germline V gene data show CDR1 as LNHDA and CDR2 as SQIVND (reference sequence). CDR3 length: 14 amino acids. V trimming: 3 bases; J trimming: 2 bases; junction bases outside the gene matches: 1. CDR3 sequence reads: CASSISGRTYEQYF. CDR3 nucleotide sequence: TGTGCCAGTAGTATTAGCGGGAGGACCTACGAGCAGTACTTC.

The chain couples TRBV28 to TRBJ2-7; possibly TRBD1 for D (6 bases). Trimming took off 7 bases at V and 2 bases at J, with 15 bases between the two ends. Germline CDR1 and CDR2: MDHEN and SYDVKM. The CDR3 contains 14 residues. The CDR3 region has the DNA TGTGCCAGCAATAGACAGGTGCCGACCTACGAGCAGTACTTC. Translation gives CASNRQVPTYEQYF.

The J gene is TRBJ2-7, the V gene TRBV12-3 or TRBV12-4, with 7 bases fitting TRBD2. Trimming removed 8 bases from V and 2 bases from J; junction bases left unmatched: 6. The CDR3 consists of 13 residues. CDR3 region: CASRLGGAYEQYF. As DNA, the CDR3 is TGTGCCAGCCGTCTGGGGGGGGCCTACGAGCAGTACTTC.

Concerning this clone: The same CDR3 also results from other DNA sequences found in this sample. V and J are TRBV29-1 and TRBJ2-3; D is uncertain. The germline V and J ends were trimmed by 6 bases and 2 bases, with 3 bases remaining between them. The CDR3 is 10 amino acids. The germline gives CDR1 SQVTM, CDR2 ANQGSEA. CDR3 nucleotide sequence: TGCAGCGTAGACACAGATACGCAGTATTTT. This gives the protein CSVDTDTQYF.

This clone was recorded a few times. The chain recombines TRBV2 with TRBJ2-7, with D unresolved. Per the germline V gene, CDR1 is SNHLY and CDR2 is FYNNEI. The CDR3 length is 13 residues. Between the trimmed V and J ends, which lost 1 base and 3 bases, there was a span of 7 bases. In DNA form, the CDR3 reads TGTGCCAGCAGTGAAGGTAAAGGCTACGAGCAGTACTTC. It codes for CASSEGKGYEQYF. The variable domain in full, with the rest retrieved from reference TRBV2 and TRBJ2-7, is EPEVTQTPSHQVTQMGQEVILRCVPISNHLYFYWYRQILGQKVEFLVSFYNNEISEKSEIFDDQFSVERPDGSNFTLKIRSTKLEDSAMYFCASSEGKGYEQYFGPGTRLTVT.

The V call is TRBV7-8, the J call TRBJ1-4, with no clear D. Trimming cost V 5 bases and J 6 bases, with 10 bases left between them. The CDR3 spans 13 residues. Germline lookup yields CDR1 SGHVS and CDR2 FQNEAQ. Here the CDR3 DNA reads TGTGCCAGCAGCCATTTCGGTGATGAAAAACTGTTTTTT. Translating gives CASSHFGDEKLFF.

J is TRBJ2-2 and V is TRBV28; 14 bases fit TRBD2. Germline V gene lookup returns CDR1 MDHEN and CDR2 SYDVKM. The CDR3 extends over 18 amino acids. After removal of 4 bases from V and 9 bases from J, the junction contained 13 bases not matched to a gene. The CDR3 loop is CASSSHPGGTSGSWELFF. The DNA for the CDR3 is TGTGCCAGCAGTTCGCATCCTGGGGGGACTAGCGGGAGCTGGGAGCTGTTTTTT.

The chain links TRBV6-6 to TRBJ2-5; D is perhaps TRBD1 (5 bases). The V end was cut by 10 bases, the J end by 4 bases, with 13 bases between. Looked up from germline, CDR1 is MNHNY and CDR2 is SVGAGI (reference sequence). CDR3 length equals 12 residues. CDR3 residues: CATSPGSETQYF. The CDR3 bases are TGTGCCACCTCCCCAGGGTCAGAGACCCAGTACTTC.

The gene calls are TRBV7-9 and TRBJ1-1; a weak D match, TRBD1 (5 bases). This CDR3 has 15 residues. The V end was cut by 5 bases, the J end by 4 bases, with 17 bases between. From germline, CDR1 is SEHNR and CDR2 FQNEAQ (reference sequence). Here the CDR3 DNA reads TGTGCCAGCAGCCCAAGGGGCAGGGTAGCCACTGAAGCTTTCTTT. Protein sequence: CASSPRGRVATEAFF. Combining the CDR3 with reference TRBV7-9 and TRBJ1-1 gives the whole variable domain DTGVSQNPRHKITKRGQNVTFRCDPISEHNRLYWYRQTLGQGPEFLTYFQNEAQLEKSRLLSDRFSAERPKGSFSTLEIQRTEQGDSAMYLCASSPRGRVATEAFFGQGTRLTVV.

J is TRBJ1-6 and V is TRBV7-9; D is possibly TRBD1 (6 bases). Germline CDR1 reads SEHNR; CDR2 reads FQNEAQ (reference sequence). V shed 5 bases and J shed 5 bases, with 7 bases lying between them. The CDR3 is 13 amino acids. The CDR3 region is CASSGTNNSPLHF. In nucleotides, the CDR3 is TGTGCCAGCAGCGGGACAAATAATTCACCCCTCCACTTT.

The sample holds one count of this clone. The genes are TRBV15 and TRBJ2-1; TRBD2 is a possible D gene (6 bases). The CDR3 is made up of 14 amino acids. Germline CDR1 and CDR2: LNHNV and YYDKDF (reference sequence). V lost 8 bases and J lost 0, with 11 bases in between. CDR3 amino acids: CATGASASYNEQFF. DNA for the CDR3: TGTGCCACCGGAGCTAGCGCCTCCTACAATGAGCAGTTCTTC. Variable domain in full (rest from reference TRBV15 and TRBJ2-1): DAMVIQNPRYQVTQFGKPVTLSCSQTLNHNVMYWYQQKSSQAPKLLFHYYDKDFNNEADTPDNFQSRRPNTSFCFLDIRSPGLGDTAMYLCATGASASYNEQFFGPGTRLTVL.

This chain uses TRBV3-1 (or the pseudogene TRBV3-2) with TRBJ1-1; weak D call: TRBD1 (5 bases). Trimming pared 0 bases from V and 11 bases from J, leaving 13 bases between. Germline CDR1 is LGHDT and CDR2 is YNNKEL (reference sequence). The CDR3 consists of 13 residues. The CDR3 reads CASSQDSRGDAFF. DNA for the CDR3: TGTGCCAGCAGCCAAGATTCCCGGGGGGACGCTTTCTTT.

The gene calls are TRBV19 and TRBJ2-2; tentatively, D is TRBD1 or TRBD2 (5 bases each). The CDR3 runs 15 residues. With 4 bases removed from V and 6 bases from J, the gap between germline ends came to 15 bases. Germline V gene sequence: CDR1 LNHDA, CDR2 SQIVND (reference sequence). As DNA, the CDR3 is TGTGCCAGTAGTAAGGGCAGGGAGAGGGCCGGGGAGCTGTTTTTT. Translating gives CASSKGRERAGELFF.